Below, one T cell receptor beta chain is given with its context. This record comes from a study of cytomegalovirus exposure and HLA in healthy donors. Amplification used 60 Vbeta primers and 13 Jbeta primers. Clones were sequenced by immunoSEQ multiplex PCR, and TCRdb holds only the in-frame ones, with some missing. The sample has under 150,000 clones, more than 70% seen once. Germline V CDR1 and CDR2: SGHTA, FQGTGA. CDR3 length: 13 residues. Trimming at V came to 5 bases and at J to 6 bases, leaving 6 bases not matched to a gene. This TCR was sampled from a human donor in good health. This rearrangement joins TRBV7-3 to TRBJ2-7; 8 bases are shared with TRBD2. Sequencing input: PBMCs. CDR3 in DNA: TGTGCCAGCAGCCCGACGGGAGGGGTCGAGCAGTACTTC. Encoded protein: CASSPTGGVEQYF. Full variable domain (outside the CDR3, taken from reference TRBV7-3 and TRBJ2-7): GAGVSQTPSNKVTEKGKYVELRCDPISGHTALYWYRQSLGQGPEFLIYFQGTGAADDSGLPNDRFFAVRPEGSVSTLKIQRTERGDSAVYLCASSPTGGVEQYFGPGTRLTVT.